A selection of T cell receptor beta chains follows, all from one sample in a study of Ad26.COV2.S vaccination and SARS-CoV-2 variants. Sequenced by immunoSEQ multiplex PCR; TCRdb stores in-frame clones only, minus some. The table has around 420,000 clones, around 87% seen once. The sequences come from peripheral blood, collected in a trial of Ad26.COV2.S vaccine versus placebo. The receptor set was obtained from a person aged 18-60 years who received the Ad26.COV2.S COVID-19 vaccine or a placebo. The CDR3 runs from the conserved cysteine through the conserved F or W. The D gene is left open where the match is weak. A clone size is listed for some rows: how often the clone was seen (once, few, many), or a class if it is expanded.

CDR3	DNA	D	J	V	size
CASSYSDSGSYEQYF	TGTGCCAGCAGTTACTCGGATTCAGGGTCCTACGAGCAGTACTTC	-	TRBJ2-7	TRBV6-2/TRBV6-3	-
CASSLGSSYNEQFF	TGCGCCAGCAGTCTTGGGAGCTCCTACAATGAGCAGTTCTTC	-	TRBJ2-1	TRBV4-1	once
CASSQVLLAGGRSYNEQFF	TGCGCCAGCAGCCAAGTGTTGCTAGCGGGGGGCCGCTCCTACAATGAGCAGTTCTTC	TRBD2	TRBJ2-1	TRBV4-1	-
CASSVELRGYNEQFF	TGTGCCAGCAGTGTGGAGCTTAGGGGGTACAATGAGCAGTTCTTC	-	TRBJ2-1	TRBV6-4	-
CASSPQSPEQYF	TGTGCCAGCAGCCCCCAGAGTCCCGAGCAGTACTTC	-	TRBJ2-7	TRBV7-3	-
CASSFGGNQPQHF	TGTGCCAGCAGTTTCGGTGGAAATCAGCCCCAGCATTTT	-	TRBJ1-5	TRBV27	-
CASSEGQFATNEKLFF	TGTGCCAGCAGTGAAGGACAGTTTGCAACTAATGAAAAACTGTTTTTT	-	TRBJ1-4	TRBV6-1	-
CASSPGGRSTDTQYF	TGTGCCAGCAGCCCAGGCGGGCGCAGCACAGATACGCAGTATTTT	-	TRBJ2-3	TRBV7-6	-
CASSLGLDRITDTQYF	TGCGCCAGCAGCTTGGGTCTGGACAGAATCACAGATACGCAGTATTTT	-	TRBJ2-3	TRBV5-1	-
CASSLWETQYF	TGCGCCAGCAGCTTGTGGGAGACCCAGTACTTC	-	TRBJ2-5	TRBV5-1	few
CASSQDSPPSPLHF	TGCGCCAGCAGCCAAGATTCTCCTCCTTCACCCCTCCACTTT	-	TRBJ1-6	TRBV4-3	-
CASSFEGGETQYF	TGTGCCAGCAGCTTCGAAGGGGGAGAGACCCAGTACTTC	-	TRBJ2-5	TRBV11-3	-
CASTPGAAISYNEQFF	TGTGCCAGCACCCCAGGGGCAGCGATTTCCTACAATGAGCAGTTCTTC	-	TRBJ2-1	TRBV7-9	-
CASSQDPRTESTDTQYF	TGTGCCAGCAGCCAAGACCCCCGGACAGAGAGCACAGATACGCAGTATTTT	-	TRBJ2-3	TRBV3-1/TRBV3-2	-
CASRGGTQETQYF	TGTGCCAGCAGGGGGGGAACTCAAGAGACCCAGTACTTC	-	TRBJ2-5	TRBV28	-
CASSLDRGRGDTQYF	TGCGCCAGCAGCTTGGACAGGGGGCGAGGAGATACGCAGTATTTT	TRBD1	TRBJ2-3	TRBV5-1	-
CASSPLGQAYEQYF	TGTGCCAGCTCACCGCTCGGACAGGCCTACGAGCAGTACTTC	TRBD1	TRBJ2-7	TRBV18	few
CASSLYAPGFGGELFF	TGTGCCAGCAGCCTCTACGCACCGGGATTTGGCGGGGAGCTGTTTTTT	-	TRBJ2-2	TRBV7-6	-
CASSLTGLNQPQHF	TGTGCCAGCAGCTTAACAGGGTTAAATCAGCCCCAGCATTTT	-	TRBJ1-5	TRBV7-3	-
CASSLGLAGSEQYF	TGTGCCAGCAGCTTAGGACTAGCCGGGTCCGAGCAGTACTTC	TRBD2	TRBJ2-7	TRBV7-9	-
CAWSAGWGYNSPLHF	TGTGCCTGGAGTGCCGGTTGGGGTTATAATTCACCCCTCCACTTT	-	TRBJ1-6	TRBV30	-
CASSLVSAHEQFF	TGCGCCAGCAGCTTGGTTTCCGCCCATGAGCAGTTCTTC	-	TRBJ2-1	TRBV5-1	-
CASSLPGTEQYF	TGTGCCAGCAGCTTACCTGGAACCGAGCAGTACTTC	-	TRBJ2-7	TRBV5-6	-
CASSQDSRTDTQYF	TGTGCCAGCTCACAAGACTCACGCACAGATACGCAGTATTTT	-	TRBJ2-3	TRBV18	-
CASSQVPGGYEQYF	TGTGCCAGCAGCCAAGTACCGGGGGGCTACGAGCAGTACTTC	TRBD2	TRBJ2-7	TRBV3-1/TRBV3-2	-
CASGRIVCEKLFF	TGTGCTAGTGGAAGAATAGTTTGTGAAAAACTGTTTTTT	-	TRBJ1-4	TRBV12-5	-
CASSFEAGADTQYF	TGTGCCAGCAGCTTTGAGGCAGGGGCAGATACGCAGTATTTT	-	TRBJ2-3	TRBV7-9	-
CASSLGPSSGVVSEKLFF	TGTGCCAGCAGCTTAGGACCCTCCTCCGGGGTTGTGAGTGAAAAACTGTTTTTT	-	TRBJ1-4	TRBV7-9	-
CASGQSYEQYF	TGTGCCAGTGGACAGTCCTACGAGCAGTACTTC	-	TRBJ2-7	TRBV27	-
CASSTGLAVPYEQYF	TGTGCCAGCAGTACGGGACTAGCGGTACCCTACGAGCAGTACTTC	TRBD2	TRBJ2-7	TRBV7-2	-
CASSLPANYGYTF	TGTGCCAGCAGCTTACCAGCTAACTATGGCTACACCTTC	-	TRBJ1-2	TRBV7-6	few
CASSLGTGGRTGELFF	TGTGCCAGCAGCTTAGGGACAGGGGGCCGGACCGGGGAGCTGTTTTTT	TRBD1	TRBJ2-2	TRBV7-2	-
CASSFTYGTGGSPLHF	TGTGCCAGCAGTTTCACCTACGGGACAGGGGGTTCACCCCTCCACTTT	TRBD1	TRBJ1-6	TRBV6-5	-
CASLSGGPPSGANVLTF	TGTGCCAGCCTTTCGGGGGGGCCGCCCTCTGGGGCCAACGTCCTGACTTTC	TRBD2	TRBJ2-6	TRBV28	once
CASSLSSGNTIYF	TGTGCCAGCAGCCTCAGCTCTGGAAACACCATATATTTT	-	TRBJ1-3	TRBV7-9	-
CASSTSGPWAYEQYF	TGTGCCAGCAGTACATCCGGGCCTTGGGCATACGAGCAGTACTTC	-	TRBJ2-7	TRBV28	-
CSVTRGPEAFF	TGCAGCGTTACCAGGGGACCTGAAGCTTTCTTT	-	TRBJ1-1	TRBV29-1	-
CASSLGALPTYEQYF	TGTGCCAGCAGCTTAGGGGCCCTTCCGACCTACGAGCAGTACTTC	-	TRBJ2-7	TRBV7-3	-
CATKGNTEAFF	TGTGCCACTAAGGGGAACACTGAAGCTTTCTTT	-	TRBJ1-1	TRBV19	-
CASSERGTYAYNSPLHF	TGTGCCAGCAGCGAAAGGGGGACTTACGCCTATAATTCACCCCTCCACTTT	-	TRBJ1-6	TRBV7-2	-
CASSFDRQAGYTF	TGTGCCAGCAGCTTCGACAGGCAGGCTGGCTACACCTTC	-	TRBJ1-2	TRBV7-9	-
CASSQDRRGRSTDTQYF	TGCGCCAGCAGCCAAGATAGGAGGGGGCGGAGCACAGATACGCAGTATTTT	-	TRBJ2-3	TRBV4-3	-
CASSFGLAGVTDTQYF	TGTGCCAGCAGCTTCGGACTAGCGGGGGTCACAGATACGCAGTATTTT	TRBD2	TRBJ2-3	TRBV7-2	many
CASSSRGGPETQYF	TGTGCCAGCAGCTCGAGAGGAGGGCCAGAGACCCAGTACTTC	-	TRBJ2-5	TRBV11-1	-
CSVHFNYGYTF	TGCAGCGTTCACTTTAACTATGGCTACACCTTC	-	TRBJ1-2	TRBV29-1	-
CASSLSLLNQPQHF	TGTGCCAGCAGTTTAAGTCTTTTGAATCAGCCCCAGCATTTT	-	TRBJ1-5	TRBV28	-
CASSLKNTEAFF	TGTGCCAGCTCACTGAAGAACACTGAAGCTTTCTTT	-	TRBJ1-1	TRBV18	once